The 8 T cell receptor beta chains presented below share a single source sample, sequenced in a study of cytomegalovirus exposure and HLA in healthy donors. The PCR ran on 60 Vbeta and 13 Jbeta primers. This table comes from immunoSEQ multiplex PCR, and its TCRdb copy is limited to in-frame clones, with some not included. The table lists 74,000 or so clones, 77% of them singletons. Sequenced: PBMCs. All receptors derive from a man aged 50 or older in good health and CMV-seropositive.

CDR3 coding DNA: TGTGCCAGCAGTTACTGGGAGAATGGCTACACCTTC. Amino acids: CASSYWENGYTF. This chain uses TRBV6-5 with TRBJ1-2; D is undetermined. V shed 1 base and J shed 6 bases, with 6 bases lying between them. The CDR3 is made up of 12 amino acids. Germline CDR1 MNHEY, CDR2 SVGAGI.

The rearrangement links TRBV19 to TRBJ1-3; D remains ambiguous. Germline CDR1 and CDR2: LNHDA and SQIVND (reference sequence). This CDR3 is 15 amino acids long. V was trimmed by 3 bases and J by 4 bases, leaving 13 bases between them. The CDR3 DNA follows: TGTGCCAGTAGTATCCTTTTTGGAGCAGGAAACACCATATATTTT. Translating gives CASSILFGAGNTIYF.

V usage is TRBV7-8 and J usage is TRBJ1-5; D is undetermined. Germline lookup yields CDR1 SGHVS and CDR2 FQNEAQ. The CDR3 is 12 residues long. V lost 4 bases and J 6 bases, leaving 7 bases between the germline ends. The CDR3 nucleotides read TGTGCCAGCAGCTACCGAGGTCAGCCCCAGCATTTT. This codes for CASSYRGQPQHF.

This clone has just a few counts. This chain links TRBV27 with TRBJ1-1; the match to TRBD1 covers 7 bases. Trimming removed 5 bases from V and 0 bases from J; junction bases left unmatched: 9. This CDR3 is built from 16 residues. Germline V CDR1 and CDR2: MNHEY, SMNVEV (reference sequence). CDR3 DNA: TGTGCCAGCAGTCACAGGACAGGTGTGATGAACACTGAAGCTTTCTTT. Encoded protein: CASSHRTGVMNTEAFF.

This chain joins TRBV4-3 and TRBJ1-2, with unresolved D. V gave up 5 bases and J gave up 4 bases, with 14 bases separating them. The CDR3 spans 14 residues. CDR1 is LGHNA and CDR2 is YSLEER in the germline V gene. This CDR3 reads CASSMAETSYGYTF. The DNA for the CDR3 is TGCGCCAGCAGCATGGCAGAAACGTCCTATGGCTACACCTTC.

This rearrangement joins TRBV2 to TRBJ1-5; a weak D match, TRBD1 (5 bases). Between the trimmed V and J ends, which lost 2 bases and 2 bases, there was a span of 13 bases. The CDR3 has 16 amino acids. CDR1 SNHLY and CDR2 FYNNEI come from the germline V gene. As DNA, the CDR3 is TGTGCCAGCAGTGAAATGGACATGTGGGGCAATCAGCCCCAGCATTTT. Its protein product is CASSEMDMWGNQPQHF.

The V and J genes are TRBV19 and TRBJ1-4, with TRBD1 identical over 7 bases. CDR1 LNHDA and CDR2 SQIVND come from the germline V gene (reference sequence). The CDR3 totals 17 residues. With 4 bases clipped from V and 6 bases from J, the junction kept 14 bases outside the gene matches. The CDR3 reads CASSTRQGFTRDEKLFF. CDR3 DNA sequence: TGTGCCAGTAGTACGCGACAGGGCTTCACCCGGGATGAAAAACTGTTTTTT. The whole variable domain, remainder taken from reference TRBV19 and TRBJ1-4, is DGGITQSPKYLFRKEGQNVTLSCEQNLNHDAMYWYRQDPGQGLRLIYYSQIVNDFQKGDIAEGYSVSREKKESFPLTVTSAQKNPTAFYLCASSTRQGFTRDEKLFFGSGTQLSVL.

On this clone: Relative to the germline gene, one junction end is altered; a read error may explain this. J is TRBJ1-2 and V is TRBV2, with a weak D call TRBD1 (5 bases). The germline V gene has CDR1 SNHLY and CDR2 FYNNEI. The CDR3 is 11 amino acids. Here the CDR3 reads CASSDETRTSF. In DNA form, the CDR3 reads TGTGCCAGCAGTGATGAGACAAGGACATCCTTC.